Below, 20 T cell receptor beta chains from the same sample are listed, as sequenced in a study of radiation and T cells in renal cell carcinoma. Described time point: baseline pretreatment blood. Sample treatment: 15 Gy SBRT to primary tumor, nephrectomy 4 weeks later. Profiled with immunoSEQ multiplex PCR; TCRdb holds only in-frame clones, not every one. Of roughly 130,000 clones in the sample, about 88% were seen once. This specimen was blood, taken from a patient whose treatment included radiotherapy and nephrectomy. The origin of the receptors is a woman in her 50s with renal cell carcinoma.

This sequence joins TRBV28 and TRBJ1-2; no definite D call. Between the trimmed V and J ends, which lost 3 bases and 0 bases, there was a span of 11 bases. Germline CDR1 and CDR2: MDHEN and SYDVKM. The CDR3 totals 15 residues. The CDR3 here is CASSLADQANYGYTF. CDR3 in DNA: TGTGCCAGCAGTTTGGCGGACCAAGCTAACTATGGCTACACCTTC.

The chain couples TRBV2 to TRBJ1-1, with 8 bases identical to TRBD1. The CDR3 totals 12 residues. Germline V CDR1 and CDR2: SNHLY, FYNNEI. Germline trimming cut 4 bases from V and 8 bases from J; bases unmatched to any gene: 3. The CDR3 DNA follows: TGTGCCAGCAGTGGACAGGGGCCAGAAGCTTTCTTT. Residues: CASSGQGPEAFF.

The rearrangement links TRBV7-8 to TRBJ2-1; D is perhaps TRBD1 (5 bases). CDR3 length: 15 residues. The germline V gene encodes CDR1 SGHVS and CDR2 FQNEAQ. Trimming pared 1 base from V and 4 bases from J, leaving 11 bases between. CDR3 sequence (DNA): TGTGCCAGCAGCTTAGTCGACAGAGATTACAATGAGCAGTTCTTC. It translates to CASSLVDRDYNEQFF.

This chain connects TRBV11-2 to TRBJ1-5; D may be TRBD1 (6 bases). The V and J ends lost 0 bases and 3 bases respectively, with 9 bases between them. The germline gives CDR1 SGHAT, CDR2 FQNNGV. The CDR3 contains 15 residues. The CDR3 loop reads CASSLEAGANQPQHF. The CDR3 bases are TGTGCCAGCAGCTTAGAGGCAGGGGCCAATCAGCCCCAGCATTTT.

As DNA, the CDR3 is TGTGCCAGCAGCTTAGCTTTGGGGGCCTCTGGAAACACCATATATTTT. Translated, it gives CASSLALGASGNTIYF. The V gene is TRBV7-9, the J gene TRBJ1-3, with TRBD1 as a possible D gene (6 bases). The CDR3 consists of 16 residues. V lost 0 bases and J lost 0, with 9 bases in between. The germline gives CDR1 SEHNR, CDR2 FQNEAQ (reference sequence).

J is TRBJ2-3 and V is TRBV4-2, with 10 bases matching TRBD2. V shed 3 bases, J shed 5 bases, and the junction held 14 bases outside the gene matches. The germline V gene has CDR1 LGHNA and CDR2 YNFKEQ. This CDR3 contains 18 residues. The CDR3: CASSQETSGVASGDTQYF. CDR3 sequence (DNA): TGTGCCAGCAGCCAGGAAACTAGCGGGGTGGCGTCCGGAGATACGCAGTATTTT.

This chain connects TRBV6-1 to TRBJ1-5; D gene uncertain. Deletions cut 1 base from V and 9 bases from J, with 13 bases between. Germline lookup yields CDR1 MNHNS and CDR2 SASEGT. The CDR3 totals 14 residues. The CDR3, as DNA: TGTGCCAGCAGTGAAGTCCCGGCCCGTTGGCCCCAGCATTTT. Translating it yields CASSEVPARWPQHF.

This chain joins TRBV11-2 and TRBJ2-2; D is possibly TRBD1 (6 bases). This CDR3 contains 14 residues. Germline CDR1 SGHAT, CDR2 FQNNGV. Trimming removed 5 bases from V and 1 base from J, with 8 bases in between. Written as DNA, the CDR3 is TGTGCCAGCAGCCTGGGACAGAACACCGGGGAGCTGTTTTTT. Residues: CASSLGQNTGELFF.

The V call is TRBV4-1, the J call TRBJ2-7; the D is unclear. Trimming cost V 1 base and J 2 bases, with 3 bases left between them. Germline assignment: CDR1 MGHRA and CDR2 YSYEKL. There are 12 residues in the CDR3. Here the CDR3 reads CASSQGTYEQYF. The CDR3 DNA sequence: TGCGCCAGCAGCCAAGGGACCTACGAGCAGTACTTC.

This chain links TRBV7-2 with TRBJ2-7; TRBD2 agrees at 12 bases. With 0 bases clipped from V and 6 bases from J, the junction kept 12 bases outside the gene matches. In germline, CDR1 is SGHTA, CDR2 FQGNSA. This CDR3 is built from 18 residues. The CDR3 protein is CASSLAPLAGGRSREQYF. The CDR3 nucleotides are TGTGCCAGCAGCTTAGCGCCGCTAGCGGGGGGGCGGTCCCGCGAGCAGTACTTC.

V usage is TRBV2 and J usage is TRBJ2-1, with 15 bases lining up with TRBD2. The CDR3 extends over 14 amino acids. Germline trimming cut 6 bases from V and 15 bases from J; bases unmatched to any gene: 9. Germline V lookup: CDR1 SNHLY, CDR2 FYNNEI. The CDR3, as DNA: TGTGCCAGCAGCGCCGGACTAGCGGGGGGGATCCCGTTCTTC. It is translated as CASSAGLAGGIPFF.

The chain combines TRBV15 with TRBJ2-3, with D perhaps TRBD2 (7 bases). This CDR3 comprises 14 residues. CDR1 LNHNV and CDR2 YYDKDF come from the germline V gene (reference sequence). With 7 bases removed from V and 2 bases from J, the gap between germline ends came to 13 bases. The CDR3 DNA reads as TGTGCCACCATGAACGGGGGGCACACAGATACGCAGTATTTT. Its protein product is CATMNGGHTDTQYF.

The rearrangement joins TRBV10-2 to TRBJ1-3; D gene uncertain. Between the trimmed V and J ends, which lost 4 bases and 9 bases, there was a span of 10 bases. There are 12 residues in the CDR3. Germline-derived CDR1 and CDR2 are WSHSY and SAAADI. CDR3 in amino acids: CASSGLGGTIYF. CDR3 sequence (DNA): TGCGCCAGCAGTGGTCTAGGAGGCACCATATATTTT.

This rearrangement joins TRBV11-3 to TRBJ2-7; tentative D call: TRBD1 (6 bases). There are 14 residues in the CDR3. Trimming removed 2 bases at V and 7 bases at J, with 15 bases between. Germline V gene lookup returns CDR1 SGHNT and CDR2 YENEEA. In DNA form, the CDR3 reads TGTGCCAGCAGCTTATCAGGGTTCCAGGGGGAGCAGTACTTC. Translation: CASSLSGFQGEQYF.

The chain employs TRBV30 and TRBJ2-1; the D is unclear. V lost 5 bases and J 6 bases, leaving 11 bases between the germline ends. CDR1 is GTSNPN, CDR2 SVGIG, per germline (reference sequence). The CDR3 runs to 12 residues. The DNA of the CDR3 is TGTGCCTGGTCAGACGTTGCCAATGAGCAGTTCTTC. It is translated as CAWSDVANEQFF.

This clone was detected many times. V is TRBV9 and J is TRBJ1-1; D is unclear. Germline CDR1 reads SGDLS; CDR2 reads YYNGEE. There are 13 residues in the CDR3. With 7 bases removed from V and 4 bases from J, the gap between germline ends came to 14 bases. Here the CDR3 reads CASGPGSSTEAFF. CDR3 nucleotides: TGTGCCAGCGGACCCGGGAGTAGCACTGAAGCTTTCTTT.

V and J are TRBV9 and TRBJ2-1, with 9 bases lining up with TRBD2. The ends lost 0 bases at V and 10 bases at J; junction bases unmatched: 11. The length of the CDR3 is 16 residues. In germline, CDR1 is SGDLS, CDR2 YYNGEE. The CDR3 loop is CASSVGVAGDPREQFF. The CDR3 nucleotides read TGTGCCAGCAGCGTAGGCGTAGCGGGGGACCCTAGGGAGCAGTTCTTC.

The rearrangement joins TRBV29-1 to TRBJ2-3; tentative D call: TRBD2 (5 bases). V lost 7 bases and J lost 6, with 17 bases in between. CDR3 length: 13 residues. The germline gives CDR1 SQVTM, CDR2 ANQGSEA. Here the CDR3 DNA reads TGCAGCGAAGGACGGGGATTTGGGGATACGCAGTATTTT. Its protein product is CSEGRGFGDTQYF.

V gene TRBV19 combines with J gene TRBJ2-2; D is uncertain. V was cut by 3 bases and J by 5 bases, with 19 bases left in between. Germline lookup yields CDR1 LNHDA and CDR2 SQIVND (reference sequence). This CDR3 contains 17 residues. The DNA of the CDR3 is TGTGCCAGTAGTATTAACCCCACCGGGCTGGGTACCGGGGAGCTGTTTTTT. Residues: CASSINPTGLGTGELFF.

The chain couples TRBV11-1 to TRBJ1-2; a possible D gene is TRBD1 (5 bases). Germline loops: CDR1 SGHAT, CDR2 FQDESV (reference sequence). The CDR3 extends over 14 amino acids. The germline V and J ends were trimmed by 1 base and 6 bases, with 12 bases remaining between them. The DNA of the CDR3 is TGTGCCAGCAGCTTAGATCCAGGAGGGGATGGCTACACCTTC. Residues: CASSLDPGGDGYTF.